This passage covers 6 T cell receptor beta chains from one sample sequenced in a study of blood T cells in healthy people across ages. Combining a sample-barcoded 5' primer with a J-beta primer mix, a second PCR ran for roughly 6 to 12 cycles. MiXCR, run by TCRdb on the 5' RACE reads, gives a single entry per CDR3 protein. The table lists 800,000 to 900,000 distinct CDR3 sequences, approximately 59% of them singletons. Sample: blood. Receptors were obtained from a man aged 25 to 40 in good health.

On this clonotype: The junction departs from germline at one end; a sequencing error may be responsible. The CDR3 bases are TGTGCCGGCAGCTTGGTTCAGGGCACGGAGCAGTTCTTC. This sequence encodes CAGSLVQGTEQFF. The J gene is TRBJ2-1, the V gene TRBV5-5, with D perhaps matching TRBD1 (5 bases). This CDR3 is built from 13 residues. Germline V gene sequence: CDR1 SGHKS, CDR2 YYEKEE (reference sequence).

The CDR3 loop is CASSFTGLWTTNEKLFF. The CDR3 DNA reads as TGTGCCAGCAGTTTCACAGGGTTGTGGACAACTAATGAAAAACTGTTTTTT. This chain uses TRBV28 with TRBJ1-4; perhaps TRBD1 as D (6 bases). The germline V gene has CDR1 MDHEN and CDR2 SYDVKM. V was trimmed by 3 bases and J by 0 bases, leaving 14 bases between them. The CDR3 covers 17 residues.

This clonotype was counted once. One end of the junction fails to match germline, which may point to a read error. The J gene is TRBJ2-1, the V gene TRBV7-9, with no clear D. The germline CDR1 and CDR2 sequences are SEHNR and FQNEAQ (reference sequence). The CDR3 length is 12 residues. The CDR3 DNA reads TGTGCCGGCAGCTTCTCAGTGGATGAGCAGTTCTTC. Protein: CAGSFSVDEQFF. The full variable domain, its missing parts supplied by reference TRBV7-9 and TRBJ2-1, is DTGVSQNPRHKITKRGQNVTFRCDPISEHNRLYWYRQTLGQGPEFLTYFQNEAQLEKSRLLSDRFSAERPKGSFSTLEIQRTEQGDSAMYLCAGSFSVDEQFFGPGTRLTVL.

This clonotype was counted between two and nine times. The chain recombines TRBV5-6 with TRBJ2-5; TRBD2 matches 14 bases. CDR1 SGHDT and CDR2 YYEEEE come from the germline V gene. With V trimmed by 2 bases and J by 7 bases, 13 bases remained unmatched. The CDR3 has 18 amino acids. The CDR3 nucleotides are TGTGCCAGCAGCTTATGGACTAGCGGGGGGATTGTGGTCTTGACCCAGTACTTC. It yields the protein CASSLWTSGGIVVLTQYF.

The V gene is TRBV7-2, the J gene TRBJ2-5, with TRBD2 matching over 7 bases. Germline lookup yields CDR1 SGHTA and CDR2 FQGNSA. V shed 1 base, J shed 4 bases, and the junction held 6 bases outside the gene matches. The CDR3 extends over 15 amino acids. The CDR3 coding sequence is TGTGCCAGCAGCTTAGTCGGGGACTACCGAGAGACCCAGTACTTC. This sequence encodes CASSLVGDYRETQYF.

V usage is TRBV5-1 and J usage is TRBJ2-5, with TRBD1 matching over 8 bases. V lost 4 bases and J lost 5; bases outside the gene matches: 7. Germline V CDR1 and CDR2: SGHRS, YFSETQ. The CDR3 contains 14 residues. CDR3 region: CASSHDRGGETQYF. The CDR3 DNA reads TGCGCCAGCAGCCATGACAGGGGTGGGGAGACCCAGTACTTC.